This T cell receptor beta chain was identified in a study of T cell changes during pregnancy in multiple sclerosis. Looked up from germline, CDR1 is KGHSH and CDR2 is LQKENI. The germline V and J ends were trimmed by 1 base and 3 bases, with 14 bases remaining between them. The CDR3 spans 16 residues. This clone was counted a single time. Produced via immunoSEQ multiplex PCR; TCRdb's table is partial and in-frame only. The sample has approximately 90,000 clones, approximately 90% seen once. The specimen was peripheral blood, collected in the first trimester of pregnancy. This sequence was found in a female donor with multiple sclerosis, enrolled in a pregnancy study. The chain has TRBV18 and TRBJ2-3; D might be TRBD1 (6 bases). As DNA, the CDR3 is TGTGCCAGCTCACCACTGAGTGGGGGCATGACAGATACGCAGTATTTT. Amino acid sequence: CASSPLSGGMTDTQYF.